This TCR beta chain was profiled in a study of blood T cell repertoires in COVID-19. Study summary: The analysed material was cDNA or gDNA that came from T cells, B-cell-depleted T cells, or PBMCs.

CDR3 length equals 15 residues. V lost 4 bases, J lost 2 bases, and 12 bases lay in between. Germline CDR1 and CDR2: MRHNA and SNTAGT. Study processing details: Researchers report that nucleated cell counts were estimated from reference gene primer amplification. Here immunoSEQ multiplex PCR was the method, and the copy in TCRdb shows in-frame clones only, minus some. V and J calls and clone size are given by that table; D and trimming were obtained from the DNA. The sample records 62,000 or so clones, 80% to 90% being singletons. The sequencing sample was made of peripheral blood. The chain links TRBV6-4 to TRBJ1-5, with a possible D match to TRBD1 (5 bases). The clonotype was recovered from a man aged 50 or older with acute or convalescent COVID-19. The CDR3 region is CASSVSGKGNQPQHF. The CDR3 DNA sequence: TGTGCCAGCAGTGTTTCAGGGAAAGGCAATCAGCCCCAGCATTTT.